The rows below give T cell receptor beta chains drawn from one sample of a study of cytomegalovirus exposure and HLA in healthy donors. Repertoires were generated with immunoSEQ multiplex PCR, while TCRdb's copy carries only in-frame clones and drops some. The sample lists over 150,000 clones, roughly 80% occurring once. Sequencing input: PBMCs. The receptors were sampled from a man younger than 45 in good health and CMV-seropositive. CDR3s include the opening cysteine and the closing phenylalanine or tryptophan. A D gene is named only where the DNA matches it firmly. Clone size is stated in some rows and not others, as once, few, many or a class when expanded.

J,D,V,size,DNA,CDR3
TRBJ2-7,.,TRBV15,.,TGTGCCACCAGCAGAGGGCAGGGGTTCAACGAGCAGTACTTC,CATSRGQGFNEQYF
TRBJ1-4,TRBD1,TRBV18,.,TGTGCCAGCTCACCAAGGGGGCGGGCACTGTTTTTT,CASSPRGRALFF
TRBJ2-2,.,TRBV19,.,TGTGCCAGTACCCCCCGCGGGTGGTACACCGGGGAGCTGTTTTTT,CASTPRGWYTGELFF
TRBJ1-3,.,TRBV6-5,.,TGTGCCAGCAAGAGAGGGACACAAGGAAACACCATATATTTT,CASKRGTQGNTIYF
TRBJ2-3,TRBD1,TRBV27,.,TGTGCCAGCAGCTTACAGGGGGCCACAGATACGCAGTATTTT,CASSLQGATDTQYF
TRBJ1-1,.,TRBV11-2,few,TGTGCCAGCAGGCGGGACCGACTAACATTCACTGAAGCTTTCTTT,CASRRDRLTFTEAFF
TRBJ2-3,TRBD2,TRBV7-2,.,TGTGCCAGCAGCTTGAACAGGGAAGTGATAGCGGGGTTCACAGATACGCAGTATTTT,CASSLNREVIAGFTDTQYF
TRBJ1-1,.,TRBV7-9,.,TGTGCCAGCAGCTTAGATATAGTACAGGAGAACACTGAAGCTTTCTTT,CASSLDIVQENTEAFF
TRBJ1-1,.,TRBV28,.,TGTGCCAGCAGTTTTTATCGTGAAGCTTTCTTT,CASSFYREAFF
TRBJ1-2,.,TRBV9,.,TGTGCCAGCGAGAGGGGAGGGTATCCCCCTGGGGGCTACACCTTC,CASERGGYPPGGYTF
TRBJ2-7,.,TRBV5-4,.,TGTGCCAGCAGCTCTCAACAGGGTTCCAACGAGCAGTACTTC,CASSSQQGSNEQYF
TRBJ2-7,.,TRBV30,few,TGTGCCTGGAGTGTATCCTACGAGCAGTACTTC,CAWSVSYEQYF
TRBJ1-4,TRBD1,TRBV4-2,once,TGTGCCAGCAGCCTTCGACAGGGTGGGAATGAAAAACTGTTTTTT,CASSLRQGGNEKLFF
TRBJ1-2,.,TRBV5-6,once,TGTGCCAGCAGTCGTCGGGGGGGAGACTATGGCTACACCTTC,CASSRRGGDYGYTF
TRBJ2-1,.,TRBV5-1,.,TGCGCCAGCAGCTTGGGTGGAGATTCCTACAATGAGCAGTTCTTC,CASSLGGDSYNEQFF
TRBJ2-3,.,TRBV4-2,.,TGTGCCAGCAAGACGGTCGGGAGCCCAGATACGCAGTATTTT,CASKTVGSPDTQYF
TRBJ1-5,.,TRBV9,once,TGTGCCAGCAGCGTCAACGCGGATCAGCCCCAGCATTTT,CASSVNADQPQHF
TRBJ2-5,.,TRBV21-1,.,TGTGCCAGCAGCGGGAGAGACCAAGAGACCCAGTACTTC,CASSGRDQETQYF
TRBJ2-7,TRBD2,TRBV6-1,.,TGTGCCAGCAGTGAAGCGCTTCCTAGCGGGGGGACCTACGAGCAGTACTTC,CASSEALPSGGTYEQYF
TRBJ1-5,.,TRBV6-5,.,TGTGCCAGCAGTTACATAGAGGATCAGCCCCAGCATTTT,CASSYIEDQPQHF
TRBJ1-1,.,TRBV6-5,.,TGTGCCAGCAGGTTGGACTACAGGAACACTGAAGCTTTCTTT,CASRLDYRNTEAFF
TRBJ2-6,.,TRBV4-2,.,TGTGCCAGCAGCCAAGCCGGGAGCTCTGGGGCCAACGTCCTGACTTTC,CASSQAGSSGANVLTF
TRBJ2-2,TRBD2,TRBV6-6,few,TGTGCCAGCTCCGGTCAGGGAGGGACCGGGGAGCTGTTTTTT,CASSGQGGTGELFF
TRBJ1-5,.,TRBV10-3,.,TGTGCCATCAGCCACGAAGGAGGGGAAGGGACGGCCCAGCATTTT,CAISHEGGEGTAQHF
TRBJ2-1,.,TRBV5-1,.,TGCGCCAGCAGCTTCACAGAGAGCTCCTACAATGAGCAGTTCTTC,CASSFTESSYNEQFF
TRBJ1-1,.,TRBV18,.,TGTGCCAGCTCACTCTCATTCGGGGACACTGAAGCTTTCTTT,CASSLSFGDTEAFF
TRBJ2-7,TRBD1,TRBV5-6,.,TGTGCCAGCAGCTTCCGGGACAGTTCAACCTACGAGCAGTACTTC,CASSFRDSSTYEQYF
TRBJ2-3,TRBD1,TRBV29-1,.,TGCAGCACCCGGACAGGGGCTGCCACAGATACGCAGTATTTT,CSTRTGAATDTQYF
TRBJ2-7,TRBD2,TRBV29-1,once,TGCAGCGTTCTGGGGCGGGAGGGTGGCTACGAGCAGTACTTC,CSVLGREGGYEQYF
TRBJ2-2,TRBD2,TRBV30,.,TGTGCCTGCCGCTCGGGGGGTGCGAACACCGGGGAGCTGTTTTTT,CACRSGGANTGELFF
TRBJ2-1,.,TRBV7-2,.,TGTGCCAGCAGCTTAGCGCGGCTGTACAATGAGCAGTTCTTC,CASSLARLYNEQFF
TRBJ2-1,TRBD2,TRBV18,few,TGTGCCAGCTCACGGGGGGGAGTCGATGAGCAGTTCTTC,CASSRGGVDEQFF
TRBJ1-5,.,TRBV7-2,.,TGTGCCAGCAGCTTAATGGGGGGTAGCAATCAGCCCCAGCATTTT,CASSLMGGSNQPQHF
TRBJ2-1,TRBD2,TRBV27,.,TGTGCCAGCAGTTCCCGGACTAGCGGGAGGGAGTATGAGCAGTTCTTC,CASSSRTSGREYEQFF
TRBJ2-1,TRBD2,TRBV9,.,TGTGCCAGCAGCCTTCATCCGGGACTAGCGGTGAATGAGCAGTTCTTC,CASSLHPGLAVNEQFF
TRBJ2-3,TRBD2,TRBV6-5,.,TGTGCCAGCAGTTTTAGCGGGGGGGAAGGGACGCAGTATTTT,CASSFSGGEGTQYF
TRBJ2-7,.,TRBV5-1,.,TGCGCCAGCAGCTTCGACAGACAGTACGAGCAGTACTTC,CASSFDRQYEQYF
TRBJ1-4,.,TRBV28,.,TGTGCCAGCAGTATTTCCGAGAGGGGGAGAGGCGAAAAACTGTTTTTT,CASSISERGRGEKLFF
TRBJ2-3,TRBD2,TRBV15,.,TGTGCCACCAGCAGAACTAGCGGGGGTGAGGCAGATACGCAGTATTTT,CATSRTSGGEADTQYF
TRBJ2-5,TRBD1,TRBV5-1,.,TGCGCCAGCAGCCTACCGGCAGGGGGCTCAGAGACCCAGTACTTC,CASSLPAGGSETQYF
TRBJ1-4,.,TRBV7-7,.,TGTGCCAGCAGCTTAGCGGGGGGAAATGAAAAACTGTTTTTT,CASSLAGGNEKLFF
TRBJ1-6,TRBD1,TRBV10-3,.,TGTGCCATCGGGACAGACCCTAATTCACCCCTCCACTTT,CAIGTDPNSPLHF
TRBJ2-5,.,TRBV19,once,TGTGCCAGTAGTATGGCAAGCGGGTCTCAGTTCCAGTACTTC,CASSMASGSQFQYF
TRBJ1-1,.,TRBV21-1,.,TGTGCCAGCAGCCGGGGGAGGGAGGTAGAGAACACTGAAGCTTTCTTT,CASSRGREVENTEAFF
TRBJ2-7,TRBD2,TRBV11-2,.,TGTGCCAGCAGCTTAAGTGCGGGAGGGAGGGTATACGAGCAGTACTTC,CASSLSAGGRVYEQYF
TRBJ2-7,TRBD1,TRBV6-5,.,TGTGCCAGCAGTTCTGGCACCCGGACAGGTCGCTACGAGCAGTACTTC,CASSSGTRTGRYEQYF
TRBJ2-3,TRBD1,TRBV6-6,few,TGTGCCAGCAGTAAGACAGGGGGCAGGGCAGATACGCAGTATTTT,CASSKTGGRADTQYF
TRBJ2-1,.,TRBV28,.,TGTGCCAGCAAACCCGGGAGAGCGCGCTTTAACTACAATGAGCAGTTCTTC,CASKPGRARFNYNEQFF
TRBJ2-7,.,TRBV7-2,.,TGTGCCAGCAGCTTAGCCCTCTCCTACGAGCAGTACTTC,CASSLALSYEQYF
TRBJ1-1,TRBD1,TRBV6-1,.,TGTGCCAGCAGTGAGCCCCAGGGGGGGAACACTGAAGCTTTCTTT,CASSEPQGGNTEAFF
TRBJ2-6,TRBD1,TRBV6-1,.,TGTGCCAGCAGTGAAACGGACAGGGGTGGCTCTGGGGCCAACGTCCTGACTTTC,CASSETDRGGSGANVLTF
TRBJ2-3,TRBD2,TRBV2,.,TGTGCCAGCAGTGCATCACCAAGCGGGAGTGGGGGGACAGATACGCAGTATTTT,CASSASPSGSGGTDTQYF
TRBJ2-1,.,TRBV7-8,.,TGTGCCAGCAGCGTAGTAGCGAGACACGATGAGCAGTTCTTC,CASSVVARHDEQFF
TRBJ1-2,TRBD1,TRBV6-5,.,TGTGCCAGCAGTCCCGGACAGGCAAACTATGGCTACACCTTC,CASSPGQANYGYTF
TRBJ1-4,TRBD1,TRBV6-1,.,TGTGCCAGCAGTTCACAGGGGACTAATGAAAAACTGTTTTTT,CASSSQGTNEKLFF